This T cell receptor (beta chain) was observed in a study of T cells in localized non-small cell lung cancer. Study results and limitations: Median approximately 61 top-100 tumor clones were shared with paired adjacent lung.

A remark on this clone: Its antigen is currently unknown.

The ends were cut back, 9 bases at V and 2 bases at J, with 16 bases in the middle. Germline values: CDR1 LNHDA, CDR2 SQIVND (reference sequence). There are 15 residues in the CDR3. The protocol was immunoSEQ multiplex PCR, while the TCRdb copy is restricted to in-frame clones and leaves out a portion. The sample contains around 35,000 clones, around 77% of which appear only once. The material was peripheral blood, obtained before any cancer treatment. The chain links TRBV19 to TRBJ2-2; D gene unclear. The source of this sequence is a male donor older than 55 with stage III squamous cell lung carcinoma. CDR3 protein: CASMPRAANTGELFF. CDR3 sequence (DNA): TGTGCCAGCATGCCACGGGCAGCCAACACCGGGGAGCTGTTTTTT.